The sequence of this T cell receptor beta chain was determined in a study of somatic mutations in cytotoxic T cells in rheumatoid arthritis. Study-level findings and limits: CD8+ T cells showed clonality that did not differ significantly between patients with rheumatoid arthritis and age-matched healthy controls.

V dropped 6 bases and J dropped 1 base, with 9 bases sitting between them. Looked up from germline, CDR1 is MNHEY and CDR2 is SMNVEV (reference sequence). The length of the CDR3 is 14 residues. Per the original methods: The authors rarely found patient CD8+ clones larger than 1% matching published virus-specific TCRB sequences. Produced via immunoSEQ multiplex PCR; TCRdb's table is partial and in-frame only. V, J and clone size derive from that table, while D and trimming were established from the DNA sequence. Of around 15,000 clones listed, more than 70% are singletons. Of note for this clone: The target antigen is unknown.

Material: CD8+ T cells sorted from blood. The V and J genes are TRBV27 and TRBJ2-2; D possibly corresponds to TRBD2 (5 bases). This clonotype was obtained from an adult with rheumatoid arthritis. CDR3 loop: CASSPGMNTGELFF. The CDR3 DNA reads TGTGCCAGCAGCCCGGGGATGAACACCGGGGAGCTGTTTTTT.